A single sample gave rise to the 25 T cell receptor beta chains below, sequenced in a study of T cell responses to AZD1222 COVID-19 vaccine listed by TCRdb under 2021. The library came from the immunoSEQ multiplex PCR assay. The source is immuneACCESS, and TCRdb retained only in-frame sequences with V and J called. Part of the clones is not carried over; for the studies checked, unresolved V genes explain less than half of this, and the remainder is unexplained. The sample table holds roughly 96,000 clones, of which approximately 87% were seen once. The ten largest clonotypes hold around 2.8% of the sample. The sample's time point label, decoded: baseline before first vaccination. The sample in question was peripheral blood, obtained on day 0 of AZD1222 vaccination. The receptors stem from an adult in good health.

The chain links TRBV10-2 to TRBJ2-1; 7 bases align to TRBD1. The germline V gene encodes CDR1 WSHSY and CDR2 SAAADI. J lost 10 bases, V lost 3 bases, and 12 bases had no gene match. This CDR3 spans 15 amino acids. This chain's CDR3 is CASSEGRGRSREQFF. CDR3 coding DNA: TGCGCCAGCAGTGAAGGTAGGGGGCGTTCACGGGAGCAGTTCTTC.

The chain is built from TRBV19 and TRBJ1-1, with D perhaps TRBD1 (5 bases). V lost 7 bases, J lost 7 bases, and 16 bases lay in between. The CDR3 extends over 13 amino acids. From germline, CDR1 is LNHDA and CDR2 SQIVND (reference sequence). CDR3 residues: CASNGATRNEAFF. CDR3 coding DNA: TGTGCCAGTAACGGGGCAACCCGCAATGAAGCTTTCTTT.

This chain joins TRBV5-1 and TRBJ2-3; a possible D gene is TRBD1 (6 bases). V dropped 6 bases and J dropped 4 bases, with 15 bases sitting between them. The CDR3 is 14 amino acids. CDR1 and CDR2 (germline): SGHRS, YFSETQ. The CDR3 is CASKGGDSPDTQYF. DNA for the CDR3: TGCGCCAGCAAAGGGGGTGATAGCCCAGATACGCAGTATTTT. Together with reference TRBV5-1 and TRBJ2-3, the CDR3 gives the full variable domain: KAGVTQTPRYLIKTRGQQVTLSCSPISGHRSVSWYQQTPGQGLQFLFEYFSETQRNKGNFPGRFSGRQFSNSRSEMNVSTLELGDSALYLCASKGGDSPDTQYFGPGTRLTVL.

This chain connects TRBV29-1 to TRBJ1-2; D may be TRBD1 (5 bases). This CDR3 has 13 amino acids. Deletions cut 6 bases from V and 8 bases from J, with 19 bases between. The germline CDR1 and CDR2 sequences are SQVTM and ANQGSEA. CDR3 sequence reads: CSVGTPRRDGYTF. DNA of the CDR3: TGCAGCGTGGGGACGCCCAGACGCGACGGCTACACCTTC.

The chain joins TRBV11-3 to TRBJ2-3, with D hard to call. The CDR3 has 15 residues. CDR1 is SGHNT and CDR2 is YENEEA in the germline V gene. The ends were cut back, 4 bases at V and 1 base at J, with 12 bases in the middle. CDR3 sequence (DNA): TGTGCCAGCAGCTCCAGCGATACCGGCACAGATACGCAGTATTTT. Translation gives CASSSSDTGTDTQYF.

V gene TRBV30 combines with J gene TRBJ1-4; D may be TRBD1 (6 bases). Per germline, CDR1 GTSNPN and CDR2 SVGIG (reference sequence). The CDR3 loop spans 14 amino acids. Trimming took off 6 bases at V and 0 bases at J, with 11 bases between the two ends. DNA of the CDR3: TGTGCCTGTCCTAGGGGGGCAACTAATGAAAAACTGTTTTTT. This gives the protein CACPRGATNEKLFF.

The chain joins TRBV7-3 to TRBJ2-1; 7 nucleotides align to TRBD2. The CDR3 consists of 15 residues. Germline values: CDR1 SGHTA, CDR2 FQGTGA. V was clipped by 2 bases and J by 5 bases; unmatched bases: 6. This chain's CDR3 is CASSLAGVTNNEQFF. The CDR3 nucleotides are TGTGCCAGCAGCTTAGCGGGAGTCACCAACAATGAGCAGTTCTTC.

The chain links TRBV7-9 to TRBJ1-1; D unresolved. This CDR3 region has 11 residues. Looked up from germline, CDR1 is SEHNR and CDR2 is FQNEAQ (reference sequence). V lost 8 bases and J 8 bases, leaving 12 bases between the germline ends. As DNA, the CDR3 is TGTGCCAGCTCCCTCGGGCGCGAAGCTTTCTTT. It is translated as CASSLGREAFF.

J is TRBJ1-1 and V is TRBV28, with D perhaps matching TRBD1 (5 bases). Trimming pared 4 bases from V and 3 bases from J, leaving 15 bases between. This CDR3 spans 15 amino acids. Germline assignment: CDR1 MDHEN and CDR2 SYDVKM. CDR3 bases: TGTGCCAGCAGTTCCGGGGGAGGAGTAGACACTGAAGCTTTCTTT. This codes for CASSSGGGVDTEAFF.

The chain couples TRBV3-1 (or the pseudogene TRBV3-2) to TRBJ2-1; TRBD2 agrees at 8 bases. Germline-derived CDR1 and CDR2 are LGHDT and YNNKEL (reference sequence). J was trimmed by 2 bases and V by 2 bases; bases with no gene match: 2. This CDR3 spans 15 amino acids. The CDR3 here is CASSQRTSPYNEQFF. The CDR3 nucleotides are TGTGCCAGCAGCCAACGGACTAGCCCCTACAATGAGCAGTTCTTC.

The V and J genes are TRBV13 and TRBJ2-1, with a weak D call TRBD1 (5 bases). Germline-derived CDR1 and CDR2 are PRHDT and FYEKMQ (reference sequence). The V end was cut by 6 bases, the J end by 1 base, with 10 bases between. The CDR3 sequence is 14 residues long. CDR3 in amino acids: CASRRRTSYNEQFF. The CDR3 DNA sequence: TGTGCCAGCAGAAGGCGGACATCCTACAATGAGCAGTTCTTC.

The genes are TRBV2 and TRBJ2-7, with TRBD2 matching 10 bases. V shed 5 bases and J 2 bases; nucleotides not matched to a gene: 15. Looked up from germline, CDR1 is SNHLY and CDR2 is FYNNEI. This CDR3 region has 18 residues. The CDR3 region has the DNA TGTGCCAGCAGTCTACTATACACTGGGAGCGGGAGGGCCTACGAGCAGTACTTC. Translating it yields CASSLLYTGSGRAYEQYF.

The V gene is TRBV10-3, the J gene TRBJ1-2, with D perhaps matching TRBD1 (5 bases). Trimming stripped 0 bases from V and 1 base from J, with 9 bases between. Per the germline V gene, CDR1 is ENHRY and CDR2 is SYGVKD. The CDR3 has 15 amino acids. Written as DNA, the CDR3 is TGTGCCATCAGTGAGTCGGCAGGGAGTAACTATGGCTACACCTTC. It codes for CAISESAGSNYGYTF.

The chain couples TRBV2 to TRBJ2-3; the D is unclear. The CDR3 consists of 12 residues. The V gene's germline CDR1 is SNHLY and CDR2 FYNNEI. The V end was cut by 4 bases, the J end by 4 bases, with 6 bases between. The CDR3 here is CASSGGADTQYF. The CDR3 nucleotides are TGTGCCAGCAGTGGTGGGGCAGATACGCAGTATTTT. Variable domain in full (rest from reference TRBV2 and TRBJ2-3): EPEVTQTPSHQVTQMGQEVILRCVPISNHLYFYWYRQILGQKVEFLVSFYNNEISEKSEIFDDQFSVERPDGSNFTLKIRSTKLEDSAMYFCASSGGADTQYFGPGTRLTVL.

The chain links TRBV7-2 to TRBJ1-4; D may be TRBD1 (6 bases). V was pared by 5 bases and J by 7 bases, with 17 bases between. This CDR3 contains 15 residues. Germline CDR1 and CDR2: SGHTA and FQGNSA. CDR3 region: CASSASQGRSEKLFF. For the CDR3, the DNA is TGTGCCAGCAGCGCGTCCCAGGGGCGGTCTGAAAAACTGTTTTTT.

The chain recombines TRBV3-1 (or the pseudogene TRBV3-2) with TRBJ1-2; 8 bases agree with TRBD1. With V trimmed by 4 bases and J by 5 bases, 6 bases remained unmatched. The CDR3 spans 14 residues. Germline V gene lookup returns CDR1 LGHDT and CDR2 YNNKEL (reference sequence). CDR3 bases: TGTGCCAGCAGCCCCAGGGGGCGCGGGTATGGCTACACCTTC. Its protein product is CASSPRGRGYGYTF.

The chain combines TRBV19 with TRBJ1-1; D gene unclear. This CDR3 spans 13 amino acids. Trimming cost V 7 bases and J 6 bases, with 15 bases left between them. Germline lookup yields CDR1 LNHDA and CDR2 SQIVND (reference sequence). CDR3 coding DNA: TGTGCCAGTAACCAAAGAGCAGTTTCTGAAGCTTTCTTT. Its translation is CASNQRAVSEAFF.

V is TRBV4-1 and J is TRBJ2-7; 7 bases are shared with TRBD1. V shed 0 bases and J 2 bases; nucleotides not matched to a gene: 7. This CDR3 contains 16 residues. Germline CDR1 is MGHRA and CDR2 is YSYEKL. DNA of the CDR3: TGCGCCAGCAGCCAAGAGCCGAGACAGGGACCCTACGAGCAGTACTTC. Residues: CASSQEPRQGPYEQYF.

The gene calls are TRBV12-3 or TRBV12-4 and TRBJ1-2; TRBD1 matches at 7 bases. V lost 6 bases to trimming and J lost 5 bases; unmatched junction nucleotides: 6. This CDR3 spans 13 amino acids. The CDR3, as DNA: TGTGCCAGCAGCTGGGGACAGTCATATGGCTACACCTTC. Translated, it gives CASSWGQSYGYTF.

The chain joins TRBV6-1 to TRBJ1-2; 8 bases fit TRBD1. This CDR3 is built from 15 residues. J was trimmed by 1 base and V by 2 bases; bases with no gene match: 3. CDR1 is MNHNS, CDR2 SASEGT, per germline. In DNA form, the CDR3 reads TGTGCCAGCAGTGAACAGGGGGCGCTTAACTATGGCTACACCTTC. The encoded protein is CASSEQGALNYGYTF.

The V call is TRBV11-2, the J call TRBJ2-2, with 8 bases that match TRBD1. Germline V lookup: CDR1 SGHAT, CDR2 FQNNGV. The V gene end was trimmed by 0 bases and the J gene end by 3 bases; junction bases not matched to a gene: 6. This CDR3 is 17 amino acids long. CDR3 DNA sequence: TGTGCCAGCAGCTTAGAACCCAGGGGGCTTGACACCGGGGAGCTGTTTTTT. Its protein product is CASSLEPRGLDTGELFF.

This chain joins TRBV11-3 and TRBJ2-3, with 7 bases identical to TRBD2. Germline CDR1 and CDR2: SGHNT and YENEEA. V shed 3 bases and J 6 bases; nucleotides not matched to a gene: 18. The CDR3 totals 18 residues. The CDR3 is CASSLGGTGRWICDTQYF. In nucleotides, the CDR3 is TGTGCCAGCAGCTTGGGGGGGACCGGGCGATGGATTTGTGATACGCAGTATTTT.

The chain combines TRBV18 with TRBJ1-2, with D unclear. Trimming left V 0 bases short and J 2 bases short, with 10 bases between. The CDR3 spans 15 residues. Germline lookup yields CDR1 KGHSH and CDR2 LQKENI. The CDR3 sequence is CASSPPLRTNYGYTF. CDR3 DNA sequence: TGTGCCAGCTCACCACCTCTCCGGACCAACTATGGCTACACCTTC.

This clone occurred a few times. The chain couples TRBV6-1 to TRBJ1-3; the D gene is possibly TRBD1 (5 bases). CDR1 and CDR2 from the germline V gene are MNHNS and SASEGT. Trimming stripped 1 base from V and 0 bases from J, with 10 bases between. This CDR3 comprises 16 residues. The CDR3 nucleotides are TGTGCCAGCAGTGAAGACCCAGGGAGCTCTGGAAACACCATATATTTT. Amino acids: CASSEDPGSSGNTIYF.

The chain couples TRBV7-9 to TRBJ2-3; D remains unclear. This CDR3 is 13 amino acids long. Per germline, CDR1 SEHNR and CDR2 FQNEAQ (reference sequence). V lost 1 base and J lost 2, with 4 bases in between. The CDR3 protein is CASSLESTDTQYF. DNA for the CDR3: TGTGCCAGCAGCTTAGAGTCCACAGATACGCAGTATTTT.